This T cell receptor (beta chain) was obtained from a study of T cell repertoires in cytomegalovirus infection. Study summary: Both CMV infection and a matching HLA type were indicated by public TCR beta signatures. Study-level points and caveats: Predominance within the ex vivo response was attributable to HLA-C-restricted CMV-specific TCR beta clonotypes.

A single record per CDR3 protein comes from TCRdb applying MiXCR to the reads. The sample includes just under 550,000 distinct CDR3 sequences, less than 30% of them seen just once. Points on this clonotype: The target antigen is unknown.

V dropped 8 bases and J dropped 6 bases, with 18 bases sitting between them. This CDR3 is 14 amino acids long. The specimen was PBMCs. This chain uses TRBV12-3 or TRBV12-4 with TRBJ2-3; D gene ambiguous. This sequence originates from a human donor in good health (CMV status not recorded). Some clones in this sample may be carry-over from other donors' samples. CDR3: CASRVGGGPDTQYF. CDR3 nucleotide sequence: TGTGCCAGCCGCGTAGGTGGCGGCCCGGATACGCAGTATTTT.